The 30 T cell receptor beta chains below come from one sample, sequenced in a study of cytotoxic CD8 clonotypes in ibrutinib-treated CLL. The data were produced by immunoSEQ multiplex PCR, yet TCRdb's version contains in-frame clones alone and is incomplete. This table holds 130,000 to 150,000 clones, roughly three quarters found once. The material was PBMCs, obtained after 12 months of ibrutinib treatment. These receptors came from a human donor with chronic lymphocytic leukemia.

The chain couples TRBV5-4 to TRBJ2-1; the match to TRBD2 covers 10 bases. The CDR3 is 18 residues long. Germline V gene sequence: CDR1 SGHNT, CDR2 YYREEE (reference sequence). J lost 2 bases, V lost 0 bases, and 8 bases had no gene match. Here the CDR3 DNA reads TGTGCCAGCAGCTTGGGACTAGCGGGTGAGGGACCCTACAATGAGCAGTTCTTC. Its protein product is CASSLGLAGEGPYNEQFF.

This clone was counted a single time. CDR3 protein: CASSLVWDRVDEQYF. CDR3 nucleotides: TGTGCCAGCAGCTTAGTGTGGGACAGGGTAGACGAGCAGTACTTC. This sequence joins TRBV7-8 and TRBJ2-7; 9 nucleotides agree with TRBD1. Trimming removed 1 base from V and 5 bases from J; junction bases left unmatched: 6. Per germline, CDR1 SGHVS and CDR2 FQNEAQ. The CDR3 extends over 15 amino acids.

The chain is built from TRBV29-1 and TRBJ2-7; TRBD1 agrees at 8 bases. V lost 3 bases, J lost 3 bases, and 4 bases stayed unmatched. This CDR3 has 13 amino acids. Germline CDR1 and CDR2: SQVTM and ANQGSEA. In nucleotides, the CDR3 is TGCAGCGTTGAGATAGACAGGGGCTACGAGCAGTACTTC. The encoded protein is CSVEIDRGYEQYF.

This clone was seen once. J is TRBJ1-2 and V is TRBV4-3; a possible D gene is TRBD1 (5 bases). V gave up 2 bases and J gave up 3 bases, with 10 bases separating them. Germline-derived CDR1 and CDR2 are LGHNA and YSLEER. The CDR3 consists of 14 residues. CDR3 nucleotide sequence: TGCGCCAGCAGCCAATCGAGCAGGGACTATGGCTACACCTTC. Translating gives CASSQSSRDYGYTF.

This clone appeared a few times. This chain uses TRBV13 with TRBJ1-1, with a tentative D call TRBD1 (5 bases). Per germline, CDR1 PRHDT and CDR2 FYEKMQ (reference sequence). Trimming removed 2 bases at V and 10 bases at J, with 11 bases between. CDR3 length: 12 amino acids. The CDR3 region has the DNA TGTGCCAGCAGCTTACTGCGGGGGGTAGCTTTCTTT. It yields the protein CASSLLRGVAFF.

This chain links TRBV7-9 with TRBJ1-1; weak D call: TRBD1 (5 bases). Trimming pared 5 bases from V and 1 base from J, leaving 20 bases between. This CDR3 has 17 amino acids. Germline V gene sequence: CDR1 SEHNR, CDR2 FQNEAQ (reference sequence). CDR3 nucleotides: TGTGCCAGCAGCGTGACGCGGGGCCTTAACGCGAACACTGAAGCTTTCTTT. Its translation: CASSVTRGLNANTEAFF.

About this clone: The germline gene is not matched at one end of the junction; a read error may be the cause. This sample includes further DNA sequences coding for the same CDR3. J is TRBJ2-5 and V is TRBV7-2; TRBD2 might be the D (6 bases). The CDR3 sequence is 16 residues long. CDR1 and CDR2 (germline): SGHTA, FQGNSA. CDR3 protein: CASSPTRGTKSETQYF. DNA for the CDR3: TGTGCCAGCAGCCCAACCCGCGGGACGAAATCGGAGACTCAGTACTTC.

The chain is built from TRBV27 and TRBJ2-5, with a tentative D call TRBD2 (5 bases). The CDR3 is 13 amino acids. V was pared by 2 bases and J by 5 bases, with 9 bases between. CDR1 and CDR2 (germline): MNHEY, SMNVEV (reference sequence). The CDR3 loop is CASSLLLGETQYF. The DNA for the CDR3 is TGTGCCAGCAGTTTACTACTAGGCGAGACCCAGTACTTC.

The chain's CDR3 is CASSLDSQTTEAFF. The CDR3 nucleotides read TGTGCCAGCAGCTTAGATTCGCAGACCACTGAAGCTTTCTTT. V usage is TRBV11-3 and J usage is TRBJ1-1; the D is unclear. Looked up from germline, CDR1 is SGHNT and CDR2 is YENEEA. V was clipped by 0 bases and J by 4 bases, with 9 bases between them. This CDR3 comprises 14 residues.

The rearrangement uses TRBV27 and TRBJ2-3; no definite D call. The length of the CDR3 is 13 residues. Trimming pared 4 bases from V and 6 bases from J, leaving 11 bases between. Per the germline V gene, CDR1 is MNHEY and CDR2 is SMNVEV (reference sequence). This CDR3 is CASSYIQLDTQYF. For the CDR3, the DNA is TGTGCCAGCAGTTATATACAGTTGGATACGCAGTATTTT.

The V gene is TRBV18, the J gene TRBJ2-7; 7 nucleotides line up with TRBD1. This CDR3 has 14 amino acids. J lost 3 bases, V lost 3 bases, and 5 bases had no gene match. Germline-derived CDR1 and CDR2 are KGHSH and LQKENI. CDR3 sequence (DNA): TGTGCCAGCTCACCGCAGACAGGGATCTACGAGCAGTACTTC. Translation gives CASSPQTGIYEQYF.

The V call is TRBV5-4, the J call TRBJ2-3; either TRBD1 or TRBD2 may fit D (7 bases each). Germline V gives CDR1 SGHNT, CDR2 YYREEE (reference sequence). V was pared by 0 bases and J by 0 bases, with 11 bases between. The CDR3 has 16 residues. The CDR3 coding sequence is TGTGCCAGCAGCTTGGGACAGGGAGGGAGCACAGATACGCAGTATTTT. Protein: CASSLGQGGSTDTQYF.

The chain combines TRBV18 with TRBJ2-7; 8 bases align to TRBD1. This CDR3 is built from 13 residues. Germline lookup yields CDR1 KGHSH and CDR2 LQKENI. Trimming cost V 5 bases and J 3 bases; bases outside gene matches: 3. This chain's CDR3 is CASSSGGNYEQYF. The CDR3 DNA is TGTGCCAGCTCATCAGGGGGCAACTACGAGCAGTACTTC.

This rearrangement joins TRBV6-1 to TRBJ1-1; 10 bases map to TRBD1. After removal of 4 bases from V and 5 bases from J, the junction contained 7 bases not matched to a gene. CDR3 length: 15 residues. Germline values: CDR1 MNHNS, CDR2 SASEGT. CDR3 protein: CASSARDRGRTEAFF. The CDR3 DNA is TGTGCCAGCAGTGCACGGGACAGGGGAAGGACTGAAGCTTTCTTT.

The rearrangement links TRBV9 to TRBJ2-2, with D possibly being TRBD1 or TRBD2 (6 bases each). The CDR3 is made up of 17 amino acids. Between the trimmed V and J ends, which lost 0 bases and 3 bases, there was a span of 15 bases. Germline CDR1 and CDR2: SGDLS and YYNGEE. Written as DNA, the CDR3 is TGTGCCAGCAGCGTAGTTGGAGGGACAAAGTACACCGGGGAGCTGTTTTTT. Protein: CASSVVGGTKYTGELFF.

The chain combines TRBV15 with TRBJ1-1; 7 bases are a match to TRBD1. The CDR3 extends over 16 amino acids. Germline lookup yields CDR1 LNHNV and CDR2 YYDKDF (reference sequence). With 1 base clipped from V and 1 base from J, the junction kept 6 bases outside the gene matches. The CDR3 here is CATSRGGTVGNTEAFF. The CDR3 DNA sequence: TGTGCCACCAGCAGAGGGGGGACAGTCGGGAACACTGAAGCTTTCTTT. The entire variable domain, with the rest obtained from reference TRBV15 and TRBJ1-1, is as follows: DAMVIQNPRYQVTQFGKPVTLSCSQTLNHNVMYWYQQKSSQAPKLLFHYYDKDFNNEADTPDNFQSRRPNTSFCFLDIRSPGLGDTAMYLCATSRGGTVGNTEAFFGQGTRLTVV.

This CDR3 reads CATSRVGTGFYGYTF. CDR3 bases: TGTGCCACCAGCAGAGTCGGGACAGGGTTCTATGGCTACACCTTC. The chain uses TRBV15 and TRBJ1-2; 9 bases align to TRBD1. Germline CDR1 is LNHNV and CDR2 is YYDKDF (reference sequence). CDR3 length equals 15 residues. V shed 1 base, J shed 4 bases, and the junction held 4 bases outside the gene matches. The full variable domain, its missing parts supplied by reference TRBV15 and TRBJ1-2, is DAMVIQNPRYQVTQFGKPVTLSCSQTLNHNVMYWYQQKSSQAPKLLFHYYDKDFNNEADTPDNFQSRRPNTSFCFLDIRSPGLGDTAMYLCATSRVGTGFYGYTFGSGTRLTVV.

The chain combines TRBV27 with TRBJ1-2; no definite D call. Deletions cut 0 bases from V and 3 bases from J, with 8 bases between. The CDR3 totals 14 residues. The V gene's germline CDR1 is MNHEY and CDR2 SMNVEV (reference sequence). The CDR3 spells CASSLSLDDYGYTF. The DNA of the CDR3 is TGTGCCAGCAGTTTATCGTTGGACGACTATGGCTACACCTTC.

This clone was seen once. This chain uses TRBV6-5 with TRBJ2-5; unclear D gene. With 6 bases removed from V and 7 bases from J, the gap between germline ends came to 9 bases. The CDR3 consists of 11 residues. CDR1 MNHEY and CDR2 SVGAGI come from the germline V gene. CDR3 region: CASRNRATQYF. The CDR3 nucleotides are TGTGCCAGCAGAAACCGGGCGACCCAGTACTTC.

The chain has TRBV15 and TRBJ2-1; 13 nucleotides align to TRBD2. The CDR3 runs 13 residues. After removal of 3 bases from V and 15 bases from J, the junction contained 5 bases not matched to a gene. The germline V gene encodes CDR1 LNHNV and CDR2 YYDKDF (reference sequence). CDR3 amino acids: CATSSGTSGKGFF. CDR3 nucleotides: TGTGCCACCAGCAGCGGGACTAGCGGGAAGGGGTTCTTC.

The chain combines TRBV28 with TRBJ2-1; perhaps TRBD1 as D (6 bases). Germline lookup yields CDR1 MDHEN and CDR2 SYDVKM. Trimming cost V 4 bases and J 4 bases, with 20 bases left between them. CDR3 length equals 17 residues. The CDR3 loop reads CASSSQGLAFRYNEQFF. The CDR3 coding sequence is TGTGCCAGCAGTTCCCAGGGGTTAGCGTTTAGGTACAATGAGCAGTTCTTC.

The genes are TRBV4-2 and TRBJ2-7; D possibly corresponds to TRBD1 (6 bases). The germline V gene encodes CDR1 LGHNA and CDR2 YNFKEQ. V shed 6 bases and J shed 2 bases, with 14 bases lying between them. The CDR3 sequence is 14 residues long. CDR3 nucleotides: TGTGCCAGCAGTCCCGGGACAACCGCCTACGAGCAGTACTTC. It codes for CASSPGTTAYEQYF.

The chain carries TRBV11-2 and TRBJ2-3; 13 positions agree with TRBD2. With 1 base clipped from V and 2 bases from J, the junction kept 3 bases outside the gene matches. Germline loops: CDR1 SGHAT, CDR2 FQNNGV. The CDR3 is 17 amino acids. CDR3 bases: TGTGCCAGCAGCTTAGGGACTAGCGGGAGTTTCACAGATACGCAGTATTTT. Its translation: CASSLGTSGSFTDTQYF.

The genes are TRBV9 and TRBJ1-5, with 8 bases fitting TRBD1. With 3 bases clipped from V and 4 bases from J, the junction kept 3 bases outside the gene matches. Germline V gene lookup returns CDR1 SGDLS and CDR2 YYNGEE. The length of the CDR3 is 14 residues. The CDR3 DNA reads TGTGCCAGCAGCGGGACAGGGCTAAATCAGCCCCAGCATTTT. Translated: CASSGTGLNQPQHF.

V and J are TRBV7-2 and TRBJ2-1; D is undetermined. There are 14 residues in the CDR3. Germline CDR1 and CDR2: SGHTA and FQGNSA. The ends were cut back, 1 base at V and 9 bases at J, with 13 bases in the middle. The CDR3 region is CASSLGSPNTEQFF. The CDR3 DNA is TGTGCCAGCAGCTTAGGTTCGCCTAACACTGAGCAGTTCTTC.

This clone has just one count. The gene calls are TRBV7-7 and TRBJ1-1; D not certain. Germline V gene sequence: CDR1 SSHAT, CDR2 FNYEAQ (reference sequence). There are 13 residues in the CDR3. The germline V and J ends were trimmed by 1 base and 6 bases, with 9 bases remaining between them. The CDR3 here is CASSLVHGSEAFF. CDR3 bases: TGTGCCAGCAGCTTAGTGCATGGGTCTGAAGCTTTCTTT.

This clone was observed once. In DNA form, the CDR3 reads TGTGCCAGCAGCTTAGCAGTCGGGTATAAGAACGAGCAGTACTTC. Protein product: CASSLAVGYKNEQYF. The V and J genes are TRBV7-2 and TRBJ2-7; D not certain. CDR3 length equals 15 residues. Trimming pared 0 bases from V and 5 bases from J, leaving 14 bases between. The V gene's germline CDR1 is SGHTA and CDR2 FQGNSA.

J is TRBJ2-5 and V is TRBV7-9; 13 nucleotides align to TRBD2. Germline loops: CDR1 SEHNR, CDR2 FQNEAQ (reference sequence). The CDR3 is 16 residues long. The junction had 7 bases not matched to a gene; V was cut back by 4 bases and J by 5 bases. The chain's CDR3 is CASSSGLAGVGETQYF. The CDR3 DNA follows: TGTGCCAGCAGCTCCGGACTAGCGGGAGTCGGCGAGACCCAGTACTTC.

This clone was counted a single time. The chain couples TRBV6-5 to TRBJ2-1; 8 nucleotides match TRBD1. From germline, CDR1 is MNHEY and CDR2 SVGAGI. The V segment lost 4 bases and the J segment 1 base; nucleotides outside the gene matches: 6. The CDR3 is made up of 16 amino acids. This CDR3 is CASSSFQGASYNEQFF. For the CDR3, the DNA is TGTGCCAGCAGTTCATTTCAGGGGGCATCCTACAATGAGCAGTTCTTC.

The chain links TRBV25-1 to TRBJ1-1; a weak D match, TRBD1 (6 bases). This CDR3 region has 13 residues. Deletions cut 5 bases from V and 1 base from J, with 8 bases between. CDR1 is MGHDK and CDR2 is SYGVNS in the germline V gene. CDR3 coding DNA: TGTGCCAGCAGTCTGGGGGCGAACACTGAAGCTTTCTTT. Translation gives CASSLGANTEAFF.